A selection of T cell receptor beta chains follows, all from one sample in a study of T cell responses to AZD1222 COVID-19 vaccine. The table came from immunoSEQ multiplex PCR; TCRdb's copy has only in-frame clones and leaves some out. This sample has roughly 150,000 clones; about 90% occur once, and the top ten carry roughly 5.5%. The specimen was peripheral blood, collected on day 0 of AZD1222 vaccination. These receptors were taken from an adult in good health. CDR3s include the opening cysteine and the closing phenylalanine or tryptophan. D genes are given only for firm matches. Clone size is stated in some rows and not others, as once, few, many or a class when expanded.

D: TRBD2
size: NA
J: TRBJ2-7
V: TRBV28
DNA: TGTGCCAGCAGTTTGGGACTAGCCCCCTCCTACGAGCAGTACTTC
CDR3: CASSLGLAPSYEQYF

D: TRBD2
size: NA
J: TRBJ2-2
V: TRBV18
DNA: TGTGCCAGCTCACCACGTCGGACTAGCGGGAACACCGGGGAGCTGTTTTTT
CDR3: CASSPRRTSGNTGELFF

D: NA
size: NA
J: TRBJ1-6
V: TRBV7-2
DNA: TGTGCCAGCAGCTTACAGGGGCCCTATAATTCACCCCTCCACTTT
CDR3: CASSLQGPYNSPLHF

D: NA
size: NA
J: TRBJ1-4
V: TRBV7-3
DNA: TGTGCCAGCAGCCGGAGAGGGGGGGCTGATGAAAAACTGTTTTTT
CDR3: CASSRRGGADEKLFF

D: NA
size: NA
J: TRBJ2-1
V: TRBV24-1
DNA: TGTGCCACCAGATCAGAGGCGTCCTACAATGAGCAGTTCTTC
CDR3: CATRSEASYNEQFF

D: NA
size: few
J: TRBJ1-1
V: TRBV6-2/TRBV6-3
DNA: TGTGCCAGCAGTTACTCGGGGGGGCTGACCACTGAAGCTTTCTTT
CDR3: CASSYSGGLTTEAFF

D: NA
size: NA
J: TRBJ1-5
V: TRBV2
DNA: TGTGCCAGCAGTGAAGCAGGGAGAGGCAATCAGCCCCAGCATTTT
CDR3: CASSEAGRGNQPQHF

D: TRBD1
size: NA
J: TRBJ1-2
V: TRBV28
DNA: TGTGCCAGCAGTCTTCCGGGACAGGGGGCTTATGGCTACACCTTC
CDR3: CASSLPGQGAYGYTF

D: NA
size: NA
J: TRBJ2-1
V: TRBV4-3
DNA: TGCGCCAGCAGCCAAGGCCAAGAGAGGTACAATGAGCAGTTCTTC
CDR3: CASSQGQERYNEQFF

D: TRBD1
size: NA
J: TRBJ1-5
V: TRBV6-1
DNA: TGTGCCAGCAGTGAAGAGGGCGGCAGGGGGGGTCAGCCCCAGCATTTT
CDR3: CASSEEGGRGGQPQHF

D: NA
size: NA
J: TRBJ2-3
V: TRBV18
DNA: TGTGCCAGCTCATTTTCTAGCACAGATACGCAGTATTTT
CDR3: CASSFSSTDTQYF

D: TRBD2
size: NA
J: TRBJ2-1
V: TRBV15
DNA: TGTGCCACCAGCACACGGGAGGACTACAATGAGCAGTTCTTC
CDR3: CATSTREDYNEQFF

D: NA
size: NA
J: TRBJ1-2
V: TRBV12-3/TRBV12-4
DNA: TGTGCCAGCACCCAGGGAGTACGCGGCTACACCTTC
CDR3: CASTQGVRGYTF

D: NA
size: few
J: TRBJ1-1
V: TRBV14
DNA: TGTGCCAGCAGCCAAAGACGAGGACAGACTACCATGAACACTGAAGCTTTCTTT
CDR3: CASSQRRGQTTMNTEAFF

D: TRBD1
size: NA
J: TRBJ1-4
V: TRBV3-1/TRBV3-2
DNA: TGTGCCAGCAGCCCGGGACAGGGGATGGGAAAACTGTTTTTT
CDR3: CASSPGQGMGKLFF

D: TRBD1
size: NA
J: TRBJ2-1
V: TRBV29-1
DNA: TGCAGCGTTGGAGGGGGACAGTTATACAATGAGCAGTTCTTC
CDR3: CSVGGGQLYNEQFF

D: NA
size: NA
J: TRBJ1-1
V: TRBV28
DNA: TGTGCCAGCAGACCCCAGGGGCCCCAAACTGAAGCTTTCTTT
CDR3: CASRPQGPQTEAFF

D: NA
size: NA
J: TRBJ1-5
V: TRBV30
DNA: TGTGCCTGGAGTGCAGTGGGCGGGCAGCCCCAGCATTTT
CDR3: CAWSAVGGQPQHF

D: NA
size: NA
J: TRBJ1-2
V: TRBV27
DNA: TGTGCCAGCAGTCCCAGAGGGTCGGATGGCTACACCTTC
CDR3: CASSPRGSDGYTF

D: NA
size: NA
J: TRBJ2-2
V: TRBV29-1
DNA: TGCGGCTCCAGAAAATCGAACACCGGGGAGCTGTTTTTT
CDR3: CGSRKSNTGELFF

D: TRBD2
size: NA
J: TRBJ2-5
V: TRBV2
DNA: TGTGCCAGCAGACTAGCGGGGGCGGAAGAGACCCAGTACTTC
CDR3: CASRLAGAEETQYF

D: NA
size: NA
J: TRBJ1-4
V: TRBV15
DNA: TGTGCCACCAGCAGCGTGGTCACCGGCCTCACATGGGAACTGTTTTTT
CDR3: CATSSVVTGLTWELFF

D: NA
size: NA
J: TRBJ1-5
V: TRBV5-1
DNA: TGCGCCAGCAGCTTGGATGGGGGAGGAGGGACGAGCAATCAGCCCCAGCATTTT
CDR3: CASSLDGGGGTSNQPQHF

D: NA
size: many
J: TRBJ1-1
V: TRBV28
DNA: TGTGCCAGCAGTCTCTCGTTGCCGAACACTGAAGCTTTCTTT
CDR3: CASSLSLPNTEAFF

D: NA
size: once
J: TRBJ1-2
V: TRBV25-1
DNA: TGTGCCAGCACCGCAGGGGATCTCTCTGGCTACACCTTC
CDR3: CASTAGDLSGYTF

D: NA
size: NA
J: TRBJ1-6
V: TRBV12-3/TRBV12-4
DNA: TGTGCCAGCAGTGTGATGAATTCACCCCTCCACTTT
CDR3: CASSVMNSPLHF

D: NA
size: once
J: TRBJ2-3
V: TRBV5-1
DNA: TGCGCCAGCAGCTTAGGCGTCCTGAGGCCTGATACGCAGTATTTT
CDR3: CASSLGVLRPDTQYF

D: TRBD1
size: NA
J: TRBJ2-7
V: TRBV6-5
DNA: TGTGCCAGCAGTTACTCGAGACAGGGGGCCTACGAGCAGTACTTC
CDR3: CASSYSRQGAYEQYF

D: NA
size: NA
J: TRBJ2-7
V: TRBV14
DNA: TGTGCCAGCAGCCCGTGGGGCAGTTTACACGAGCAGTACTTC
CDR3: CASSPWGSLHEQYF

D: NA
size: NA
J: TRBJ2-5
V: TRBV3-1/TRBV3-2
DNA: TGTGCCAGCAGCCATCGTAAGGAGACCCAGTACTTC
CDR3: CASSHRKETQYF

D: NA
size: NA
J: TRBJ1-4
V: TRBV4-3
DNA: TGCGCCAGCAGCCAAGATACCGGGGGTAATGAAAAACTGTTTTTT
CDR3: CASSQDTGGNEKLFF

D: NA
size: once
J: TRBJ1-2
V: TRBV5-1
DNA: TGCGCCAGCAGCTTGGAAGGGCAAGGCTATGGCTACACCTTC
CDR3: CASSLEGQGYGYTF

D: NA
size: NA
J: TRBJ1-5
V: TRBV6-2/TRBV6-3
DNA: TGTGCCAGCAGTTACGGGGGTAGCAATCAGCCCCAGCATTTT
CDR3: CASSYGGSNQPQHF

D: NA
size: NA
J: TRBJ1-2
V: TRBV28
DNA: TGTGCCAGCAGCCGACAGGCCCCTTCCTATGGCTACACCTTC
CDR3: CASSRQAPSYGYTF

D: TRBD2
size: NA
J: TRBJ2-7
V: TRBV2
DNA: TGTGCCAGCAGTGTGGGGGGGGGACGCTACGAGCAGTACTTC
CDR3: CASSVGGGRYEQYF

D: NA
size: NA
J: TRBJ2-1
V: TRBV27
DNA: TGTGCCAGCAGTTTAACCGGCTTTGGCGAGTTCTTC
CDR3: CASSLTGFGEFF

D: NA
size: NA
J: TRBJ1-2
V: TRBV6-5
DNA: TGTGCCAGCGCGTCCGTCGACTATGGCTACACCTTC
CDR3: CASASVDYGYTF

D: TRBD1
size: NA
J: TRBJ1-5
V: TRBV10-3
DNA: TGTGCCACCAGACAGGGGGCAGATCAGCCCCAGCATTTT
CDR3: CATRQGADQPQHF

D: NA
size: NA
J: TRBJ1-2
V: TRBV5-1
DNA: TGCGCCAGCAGCTTGGAGGCAGGGGCCTACGGCTACACCTTC
CDR3: CASSLEAGAYGYTF

D: NA
size: NA
J: TRBJ2-1
V: TRBV6-6
DNA: TGTGCCAGCCAAGGAGGCGGGGCATTCCACAATGAGCAGTTCTTC
CDR3: CASQGGGAFHNEQFF

D: TRBD2
size: NA
J: TRBJ2-3
V: TRBV11-1
DNA: TGTGCCAGCAGCTTAGGGCTAGCGGTCACAGATACGCAGTATTTT
CDR3: CASSLGLAVTDTQYF

D: TRBD1
size: NA
J: TRBJ1-1
V: TRBV5-4
DNA: TGTGCCAGCTCAGCCCGGGACAGGGGGAACACTGAAGCTTTCTTT
CDR3: CASSARDRGNTEAFF